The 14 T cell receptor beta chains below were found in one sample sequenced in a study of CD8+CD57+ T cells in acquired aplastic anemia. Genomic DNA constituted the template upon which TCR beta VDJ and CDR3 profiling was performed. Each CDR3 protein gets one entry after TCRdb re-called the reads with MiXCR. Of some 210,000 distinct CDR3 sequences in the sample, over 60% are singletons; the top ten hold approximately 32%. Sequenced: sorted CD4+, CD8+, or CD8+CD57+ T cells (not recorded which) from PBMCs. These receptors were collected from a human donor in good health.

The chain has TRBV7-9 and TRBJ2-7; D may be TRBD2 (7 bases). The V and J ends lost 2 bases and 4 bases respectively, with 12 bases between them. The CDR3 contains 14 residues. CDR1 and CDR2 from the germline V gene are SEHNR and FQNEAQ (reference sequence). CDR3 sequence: CASSLKGGPYEQYF. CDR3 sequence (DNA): TGTGCCAGCAGCTTAAAGGGGGGGCCGTACGAGCAGTACTTC. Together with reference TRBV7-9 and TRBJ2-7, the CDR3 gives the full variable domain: DTGVSQNPRHKITKRGQNVTFRCDPISEHNRLYWYRQTLGQGPEFLTYFQNEAQLEKSRLLSDRFSAERPKGSFSTLEIQRTEQGDSAMYLCASSLKGGPYEQYFGPGTRLTVT.

The CDR3 DNA reads TGTGCCAGCAGTGACGGATTCGAGCAGTACTTC. Translated: CASSDGFEQYF. V gene TRBV25-1 combines with J gene TRBJ2-7; D remains ambiguous. The CDR3 length is 11 residues. Germline V CDR1 and CDR2: MGHDK, SYGVNS. The V end lost 3 bases, the J end lost 6 bases, and 6 bases lay between the germline ends.

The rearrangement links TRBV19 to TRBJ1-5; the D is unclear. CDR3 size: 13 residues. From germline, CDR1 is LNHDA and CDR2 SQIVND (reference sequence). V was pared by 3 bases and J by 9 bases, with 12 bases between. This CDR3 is CASSMGIAGPQHF. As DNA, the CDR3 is TGTGCCAGTAGTATGGGAATCGCCGGGCCCCAGCATTTT.

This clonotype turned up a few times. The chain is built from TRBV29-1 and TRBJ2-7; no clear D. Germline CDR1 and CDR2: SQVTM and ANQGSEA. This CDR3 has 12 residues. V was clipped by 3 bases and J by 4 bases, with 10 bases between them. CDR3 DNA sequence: TGCAGCGTTGATGGGGATCGGTACGAGCAGTACTTC. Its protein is CSVDGDRYEQYF.

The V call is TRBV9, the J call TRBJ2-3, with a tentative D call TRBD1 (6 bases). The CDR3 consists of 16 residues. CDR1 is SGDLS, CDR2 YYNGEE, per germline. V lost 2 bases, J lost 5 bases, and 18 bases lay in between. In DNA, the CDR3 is TGTGCCAGCAGCGTGGAGGCAGGGGAAAGCGGAGATACGCAGTATTTT. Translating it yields CASSVEAGESGDTQYF.

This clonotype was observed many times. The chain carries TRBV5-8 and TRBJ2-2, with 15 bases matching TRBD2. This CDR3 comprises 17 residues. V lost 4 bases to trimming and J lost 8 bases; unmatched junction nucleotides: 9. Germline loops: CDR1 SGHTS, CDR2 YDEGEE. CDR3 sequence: CASSPQGTSGGSGELFF. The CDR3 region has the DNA TGTGCCAGCAGCCCGCAAGGGACTAGCGGGGGGAGTGGGGAGCTGTTTTTT.

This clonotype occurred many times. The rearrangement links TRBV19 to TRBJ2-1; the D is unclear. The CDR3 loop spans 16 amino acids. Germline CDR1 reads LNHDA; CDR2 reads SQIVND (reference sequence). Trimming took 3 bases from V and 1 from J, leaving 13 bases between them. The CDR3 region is CASSMVQAPSYNEQFF. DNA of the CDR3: TGTGCCAGTAGTATGGTCCAGGCTCCTTCCTACAATGAGCAGTTCTTC.

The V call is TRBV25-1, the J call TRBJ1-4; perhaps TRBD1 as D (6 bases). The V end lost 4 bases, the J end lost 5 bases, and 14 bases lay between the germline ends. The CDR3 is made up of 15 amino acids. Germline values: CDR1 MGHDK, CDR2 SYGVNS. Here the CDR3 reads CASSVPRGANEKLFF. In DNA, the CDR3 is TGTGCCAGCAGTGTACCAAGGGGGGCAAATGAAAAACTGTTTTTT.

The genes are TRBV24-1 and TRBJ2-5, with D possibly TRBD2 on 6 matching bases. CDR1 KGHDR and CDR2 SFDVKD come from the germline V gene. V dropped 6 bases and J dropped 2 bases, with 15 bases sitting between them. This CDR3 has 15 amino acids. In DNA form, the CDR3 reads TGTGCCACCAGTATTGCGGGGTTTGGACAAGAGACCCAGTACTTC. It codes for CATSIAGFGQETQYF.

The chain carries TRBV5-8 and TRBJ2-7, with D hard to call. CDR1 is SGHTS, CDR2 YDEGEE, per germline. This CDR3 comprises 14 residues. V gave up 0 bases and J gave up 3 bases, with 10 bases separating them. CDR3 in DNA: TGTGCCAGCAGCTTGGACGGAGAAGTCTACGAGCAGTACTTC. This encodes CASSLDGEVYEQYF.

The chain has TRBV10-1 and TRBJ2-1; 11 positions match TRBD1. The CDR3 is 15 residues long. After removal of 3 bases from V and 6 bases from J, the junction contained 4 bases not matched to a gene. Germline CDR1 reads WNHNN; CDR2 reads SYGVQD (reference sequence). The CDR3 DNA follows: TGCGCCAGCAGTGATGGGACAGGGGGATTCAATGAGCAGTTCTTC. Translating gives CASSDGTGGFNEQFF.

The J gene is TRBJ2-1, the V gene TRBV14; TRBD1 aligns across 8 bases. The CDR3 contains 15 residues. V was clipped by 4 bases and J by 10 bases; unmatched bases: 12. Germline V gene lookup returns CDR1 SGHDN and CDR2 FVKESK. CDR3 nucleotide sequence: TGTGCCAGCAGCCGAGAGGGAGCTCGGGACAGGGAGCAGTTCTTC. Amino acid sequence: CASSREGARDREQFF.

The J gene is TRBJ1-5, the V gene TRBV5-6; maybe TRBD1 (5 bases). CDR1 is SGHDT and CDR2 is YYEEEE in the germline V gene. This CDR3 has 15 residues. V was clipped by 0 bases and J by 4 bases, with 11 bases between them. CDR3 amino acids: CASSLGAGRNQPQHF. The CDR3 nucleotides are TGTGCCAGCAGCTTGGGGGCAGGGCGGAATCAGCCCCAGCATTTT.

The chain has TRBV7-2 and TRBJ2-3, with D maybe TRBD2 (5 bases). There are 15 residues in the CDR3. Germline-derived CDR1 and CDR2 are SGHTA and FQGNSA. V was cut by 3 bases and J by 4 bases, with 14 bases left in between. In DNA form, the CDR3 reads TGTGCCAGCAGCTTGAGTAGCGTGGGAGCAGATACGCAGTATTTT. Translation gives CASSLSSVGADTQYF. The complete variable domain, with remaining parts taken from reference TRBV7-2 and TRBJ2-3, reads GAGVSQSPSNKVTEKGKDVELRCDPISGHTALYWYRQSLGQGLEFLIYFQGNSAPDKSGLPSDRFSAERTGGSVSTLTIQRTQQEDSAVYLCASSLSSVGADTQYFGPGTRLTVL.